This T cell receptor (beta chain) derives from a study of shared clonotypes between healthy human individuals. Notes on the study in general: Represented diversity (both genetic and exposure-history) was limited by the small number of donors.

With regard to this clone: What it recognizes is unknown.

Germline loops: CDR1 MNHNS, CDR2 SASEGT. This CDR3 is 12 amino acids long. Trimming removed 1 base from V and 8 bases from J, with 8 bases in between. For each subset, genomic DNA was distributed in equal portions over several immunoSEQ plates. The table came from immunoSEQ multiplex PCR; TCRdb's copy has only in-frame clones and leaves some out. The table lists 850,000 to 1,200,000 clones, about 75% of them singletons, with about 1.5% in the top ten. The source is a young man in good health. The rearrangement joins TRBV6-1 to TRBJ1-2; D gene ambiguous. The sample taken for sequencing was memory CD4+ T cells sorted from blood. This sample's subset: CD45RA-negative fraction. This CDR3 is CASSEGKWGYTF. The CDR3 DNA follows: TGTGCCAGCAGTGAAGGGAAGTGGGGCTACACCTTC.